The 19 T cell receptor beta chains in this list originate from one sample, sequenced in a study of T cell clonotyping in hematopoietic cell transplantation. Clones were sequenced by immunoSEQ multiplex PCR, and TCRdb holds only the in-frame ones, with some missing. This sample has about 1,000 clones; under 80% occur once, and the top ten carry roughly 45%. Material: peripheral blood mononuclear cells, obtained 100 days after allogeneic stem cell transplant. The receptor source for this set is a female patient aged 30 to 40 who had an allogeneic stem cell transplant, so T cells may come from the graft donor. Some clones in this sample may be carry-over from other donors' samples.

This clone has more than one count but fewer than ten. The gene calls are TRBV7-8 and TRBJ2-3, with D unresolved. There are 14 residues in the CDR3. Germline CDR1 reads SGHVS; CDR2 reads FQNEAQ. V lost 5 bases and J 2 bases, leaving 11 bases between the germline ends. For the CDR3, the DNA is TGTGCCAGCAGCCTGACATCCTCCACAGATACGCAGTATTTT. Translated: CASSLTSSTDTQYF. The entire variable domain, with the rest obtained from reference TRBV7-8 and TRBJ2-3, is as follows: GAGVSQSPRYKVAKRGQDVALRCDPISGHVSLFWYQQALGQGPEFLTYFQNEAQLDKSGLPSDRFFAERPEGSVSTLKIQRTQQEDSAVYLCASSLTSSTDTQYFGPGTRLTVL.

This clone appeared once. The V call is TRBV11-3, the J call TRBJ2-3; TRBD2 matches 9 bases. J lost 5 bases, V lost 2 bases, and 11 bases had no gene match. The CDR3 has 17 residues. Per the germline V gene, CDR1 is SGHNT and CDR2 is YENEEA. CDR3 region: CASSLSVAGAGEDTQYF. The CDR3 region has the DNA TGTGCCAGCAGCTTATCGGTAGCGGGGGCCGGTGAAGATACGCAGTATTTT.

The rearrangement links TRBV19 to TRBJ1-2, with D perhaps matching TRBD1 (6 bases). V gave up 1 base and J gave up 8 bases, with 26 bases separating them. This CDR3 has 18 residues. Germline values: CDR1 LNHDA, CDR2 SQIVND (reference sequence). DNA for the CDR3: TGTGCCAGTAGTATAGGATTAGAGTGGACAGTGCAAGATTCGGGCTACACCTTC. Protein: CASSIGLEWTVQDSGYTF.

V usage is TRBV5-4 and J usage is TRBJ1-3, with TRBD1 matching 7 bases. CDR1 SGHNT and CDR2 YYREEE come from the germline V gene (reference sequence). After removal of 0 bases from V and 2 bases from J, the junction contained 2 bases not matched to a gene. The CDR3 runs 15 residues. The CDR3 region has the DNA TGTGCCAGCAGCTTGGGGGACAGTACTGGAAACACCATATATTTT. It specifies CASSLGDSTGNTIYF.

This clone was counted once. The chain has TRBV5-1 and TRBJ2-7; no firm D call. V was shortened by 0 bases and J by 5 bases, with 12 bases between the two germline ends. Germline loops: CDR1 SGHRS, CDR2 YFSETQ. CDR3 length: 14 residues. CDR3 sequence: CASSLAQEIDEQYF. The CDR3 nucleotides read TGCGCCAGCAGCTTGGCCCAGGAGATCGACGAGCAGTACTTC.

J is TRBJ1-6 and V is TRBV7-3; D is unresolved. Germline-derived CDR1 and CDR2 are SGHTA and FQGTGA. Trimming removed 2 bases from V and 9 bases from J, with 14 bases in between. The CDR3 consists of 15 residues. CDR3 protein: CASSLSARPGSPLHF. DNA for the CDR3: TGTGCCAGCAGCTTATCGGCCAGACCGGGTTCACCCCTCCACTTT.

Notes on this clone: Relative to the germline gene, one junction end is altered; a read error may explain this. The chain joins TRBV30 to TRBJ1-1, with a tentative D call TRBD1 (5 bases). Germline lookup yields CDR1 GTSNPN and CDR2 SVGIG (reference sequence). The CDR3 has 13 residues. CDR3 DNA sequence: TGTGGCTGGAGTGTGGGACCCAACACTGAAGCTTTCTTT. Translating gives CGWSVGPNTEAFF.

The chain carries TRBV5-4 and TRBJ2-3; TRBD2 aligns across 11 bases. The germline V gene has CDR1 SGHNT and CDR2 YYREEE (reference sequence). The length of the CDR3 is 15 residues. The J segment lost 4 bases and the V segment lost 6 bases, leaving 7 bases of the junction unmatched. The CDR3 is CASNWGTSGPDTQYF. As DNA, the CDR3 is TGTGCCAGCAACTGGGGGACTAGCGGACCAGATACGCAGTATTTT.

The genes are TRBV30 and TRBJ1-1; weak D call: TRBD1 (5 bases). The germline V gene encodes CDR1 GTSNPN and CDR2 SVGIG (reference sequence). V was pared by 1 base and J by 8 bases, with 8 bases between. This CDR3 has 11 residues. The CDR3 loop is CAWSGRDEAFF. CDR3 in DNA: TGTGCCTGGAGTGGCAGGGACGAAGCTTTCTTT.

The J gene is TRBJ1-2, the V gene TRBV6-5, with D uncertain. Germline-derived CDR1 and CDR2 are MNHEY and SVGAGI. The CDR3 has 11 amino acids. Between the trimmed V and J ends, which lost 5 bases and 8 bases, there was a span of 9 bases. The CDR3 DNA reads as TGTGCCAGCAGTGTCACCGGAGGCTACACCTTC. This encodes CASSVTGGYTF.

The sample holds one count of this clone. This sequence joins TRBV6-5 and TRBJ1-3, with D unclear. The CDR3 length is 15 residues. V lost 5 bases, J lost 4 bases, and 15 bases lay in between. Germline lookup yields CDR1 MNHEY and CDR2 SVGAGI. The CDR3 bases are TGTGCCAGCAGTCACGGACCGGATCAGGGAAACACCATATATTTT. Its protein product is CASSHGPDQGNTIYF.

V is TRBV4-3 and J is TRBJ2-3; TRBD1 agrees at 10 bases. Germline V gene lookup returns CDR1 LGHNA and CDR2 YSLEER. The CDR3 is made up of 15 amino acids. Trimming removed 4 bases from V and 1 base from J; junction bases left unmatched: 2. The CDR3 nucleotides are TGCGCCAGCAGCCGAGGACAGGGGGGCACAGATACGCAGTATTTT. Its protein product is CASSRGQGGTDTQYF.

The chain employs TRBV25-1 and TRBJ1-2; D might be TRBD1 (5 bases). The germline V and J ends were trimmed by 1 base and 0 bases, with 9 bases remaining between them. The CDR3 has 15 amino acids. Germline assignment: CDR1 MGHDK and CDR2 SYGVNS. The CDR3 region is CASSEWGVANYGYTF. CDR3 coding DNA: TGTGCCAGCAGTGAATGGGGGGTGGCTAACTATGGCTACACCTTC.

The rearrangement joins TRBV7-6 to TRBJ2-7; D not resolved. The CDR3 covers 14 residues. From germline, CDR1 is SGHVS and CDR2 FNYEAQ. V was shortened by 1 base and J by 2 bases, with 9 bases between the two germline ends. CDR3 protein: CASSLGGQAYEQYF. The CDR3 coding sequence is TGTGCCAGCAGCTTAGGAGGTCAGGCCTACGAGCAGTACTTC.

This rearrangement joins TRBV6-5 to TRBJ2-5; 7 bases line up with TRBD2. CDR3 length: 14 amino acids. V gave up 2 bases and J gave up 5 bases; unmatched junction bases: 5. CDR1 is MNHEY, CDR2 SVGAGI, per germline. The CDR3 reads CASSYGQGGETQYF. The CDR3 region has the DNA TGTGCCAGCAGTTACGGTCAGGGAGGGGAGACCCAGTACTTC.

The V gene is TRBV11-2, the J gene TRBJ2-1; D not resolved. This CDR3 has 12 amino acids. The V gene lost 4 bases and the J gene lost 9 bases, with 10 bases spanning the gap. Germline CDR1 reads SGHAT; CDR2 reads FQNNGV. In DNA form, the CDR3 reads TGTGCCAGCAGCTCTCGGCTGGGTGAGCAGTTCTTC. Translation: CASSSRLGEQFF.

The CDR3 reads CASSYASGTGDSPLHF. In nucleotides, the CDR3 is TGTGCCAGCAGTTACGCAAGCGGGACAGGGGATTCACCCCTCCACTTT. V usage is TRBV6-5 and J usage is TRBJ1-6; TRBD1 matches 10 bases. Germline trimming cut 2 bases from V and 8 bases from J; bases unmatched to any gene: 6. CDR3 length equals 16 residues. Germline lookup yields CDR1 MNHEY and CDR2 SVGAGI.

The rearrangement uses TRBV5-4 and TRBJ2-2, with no clear D. Germline assignment: CDR1 SGHNT and CDR2 YYREEE (reference sequence). This CDR3 has 15 amino acids. The V end was cut by 4 bases, the J end by 3 bases, with 13 bases between. CDR3 sequence reads: CASSPGSGYTGELFF. The CDR3 DNA follows: TGTGCCAGCAGCCCAGGCTCCGGGTACACCGGGGAGCTGTTTTTT.

The chain has TRBV7-8 and TRBJ1-4; unclear D gene. Deletions cut 5 bases from V and 3 bases from J, with 13 bases between. Per germline, CDR1 SGHVS and CDR2 FQNEAQ. The CDR3 runs 15 residues. The CDR3 nucleotides read TGTGCCAGCAGCCCTAGGGCGGCATCTAATGAAAAACTGTTTTTT. Residues: CASSPRAASNEKLFF.